This TCR beta chain was recovered during a study of shared clonotypes between healthy human individuals. Study-wide background: Each donor's CD4 naive and CD4 memory cells filled three plates apiece, CD8 naive two, and CD8 memory one.

The run depth of the assay was deep. In the original workflow: Quality scores were absent from the junction-only immunoSEQ sequences, so filtering differed. Produced via immunoSEQ multiplex PCR; TCRdb's table is partial and in-frame only. V, J and clone size reflect that table, while D and trimming were determined from the DNA. The data hold 740,000 or so clones, with roughly 72% observed a single time. Those who donated were healthy HIV-negative adults, with no recent acute infections or vaccinations reported. The clonotype comes from a woman aged 30 to 39 in good health. The specimen was memory CD4+ T cells sorted from blood. Subset reported: CD45RA-negative fraction.

This CDR3 reads CASSQRTGTNTGELFF. The DNA of the CDR3 is TGCGCCAGCAGCCAACGGACAGGGACGAACACCGGGGAGCTGTTTTTT. The chain links TRBV4-1 to TRBJ2-2; 8 bases map to TRBD1. Germline V lookup: CDR1 MGHRA, CDR2 YSYEKL. CDR3 length: 16 residues. Germline trimming cut 2 bases from V and 0 bases from J; bases unmatched to any gene: 2.